Presented here are 19 T cell receptor beta chains from one specimen sequenced in a study of shared clonotypes between healthy human individuals. Sequencing used immunoSEQ multiplex PCR; TCRdb keeps in-frame clones, though not all of them. The top ten clones hold 0.3% to 0.4% of a sample with 2 million to 2.5 million clones, around 93% of them seen once. The material sequenced was naive CD4+ T cells from PBMCs. Subset here: CD45RA+ positively selected. The source of these receptors is a man aged 18 to 29 in good health. Some clones in this sample may be carry-over from other donors' samples.

V is TRBV9 and J is TRBJ2-1; unclear D gene. Trimming stripped 3 bases from V and 2 bases from J, with 18 bases between. The CDR3 has 17 residues. The V gene's germline CDR1 is SGDLS and CDR2 YYNGEE. CDR3 region: CASSAHFSRGTYNEQFF. The CDR3 nucleotides read TGTGCCAGCAGCGCCCACTTTTCTCGCGGAACCTACAATGAGCAGTTCTTC. Complete variable domain (other parts from reference TRBV9 and TRBJ2-1): DSGVTQTPKHLITATGQRVTLRCSPRSGDLSVYWYQQSLDQGLQFLIQYYNGEERAKGNILERFSAQQFPDLHSELNLSSLELGDSALYFCASSAHFSRGTYNEQFFGPGTRLTVL.

As for this clone: The sample has other DNA sequences that encode this CDR3 too. The rearrangement joins TRBV7-2 to TRBJ2-7; 10 bases align to TRBD2. There are 14 residues in the CDR3. Losses at the gene ends were 5 bases for V and 2 bases for J; bases not matched to a gene: 3. Per the germline V gene, CDR1 is SGHTA and CDR2 is FQGNSA. The CDR3 loop reads CASSVSGRAYEQYF. In DNA, the CDR3 is TGTGCCAGCAGCGTCAGCGGGAGGGCCTACGAGCAGTACTTC.

The chain links TRBV19 to TRBJ1-2; D ambiguous. Germline lookup yields CDR1 LNHDA and CDR2 SQIVND (reference sequence). Trimming removed 7 bases at V and 4 bases at J, with 13 bases between. CDR3 length: 13 amino acids. The CDR3 DNA is TGTGCCAGTAAGAGTGAGTTATCCTATGGCTACACCTTC. This sequence encodes CASKSELSYGYTF.

J is TRBJ2-7 and V is TRBV7-3; 12 nucleotides agree with TRBD2. Trimming cost V 5 bases and J 3 bases; bases outside gene matches: 2. The CDR3 spans 14 residues. Germline CDR1 and CDR2: SGHTA and FQGTGA. CDR3 in DNA: TGTGCCAGCAGCGCGACTAGCGGGAGCTACGAGCAGTACTTC. This translates into CASSATSGSYEQYF.

The chain is built from TRBV7-2 and TRBJ2-1, with 12 positions matching TRBD2. V lost 3 bases to trimming and J lost 7 bases; unmatched junction nucleotides: 4. The CDR3 sequence is 15 residues long. Germline lookup yields CDR1 SGHTA and CDR2 FQGNSA. CDR3 DNA sequence: TGTGCCAGCAGCTTCCGACTAGCGGGAGTGAATGAGCAGTTCTTC. The encoded protein is CASSFRLAGVNEQFF.

The chain carries TRBV21-1 and TRBJ2-7; TRBD1, the table's D call, lacks a check against the DNA. TRBV21-1 has pseudogene status. The CDR3 is 15 residues long. CDR3 loop: CASSKTGKDSYEQYF. Here the CDR3 DNA reads TGTGCCAGCAGCAAAACAGGGAAGGACTCCTACGAGCAGTACTTC.

With respect to this clone: Other DNA sequences in the sample encode the same CDR3. The chain employs TRBV11-2 and TRBJ1-1; D is unresolved. The V gene's germline CDR1 is SGHAT and CDR2 FQNNGV. This CDR3 contains 13 residues. Trimming took 3 bases from V and 1 from J, leaving 6 bases between them. CDR3 in amino acids: CASSLGRNTEAFF. For the CDR3, the DNA is TGTGCCAGCAGCTTGGGTAGGAACACTGAAGCTTTCTTT. The entire variable domain, with the rest obtained from reference TRBV11-2 and TRBJ1-1, is as follows: EAGVAQSPRYKIIEKRQSVAFWCNPISGHATLYWYQQILGQGPKLLIQFQNNGVVDDSQLPKDRFSAERLKGVDSTLKIQPAKLEDSAVYLCASSLGRNTEAFFGQGTRLTVV.

The rearrangement links TRBV28 to TRBJ2-1, with 7 bases identical to TRBD2. The CDR3 runs 18 residues. The germline V gene has CDR1 MDHEN and CDR2 SYDVKM. J was trimmed by 8 bases and V by 8 bases; bases with no gene match: 24. The chain's CDR3 is CASLLTRGTRWGGDEQFF. CDR3 bases: TGTGCCAGCCTCTTGACGCGGGGAACGAGGTGGGGAGGGGATGAGCAGTTCTTC.

The chain couples TRBV10-2 to TRBJ2-7; 9 nucleotides align to TRBD1. Looked up from germline, CDR1 is WSHSY and CDR2 is SAAADI. The CDR3 length is 15 residues. After removal of 2 bases from V and 6 bases from J, the junction contained 8 bases not matched to a gene. The CDR3 sequence is CASSEAGTGPREQYF. The CDR3 coding sequence is TGCGCCAGCAGTGAGGCCGGGACAGGGCCGCGCGAGCAGTACTTC.

The chain uses TRBV7-9 and TRBJ1-1; D gene uncertain. This CDR3 is 13 amino acids long. The germline V and J ends were trimmed by 1 base and 4 bases, with 7 bases remaining between them. Germline CDR1 and CDR2: SEHNR and FQNEAQ (reference sequence). The CDR3 nucleotides are TGTGCCAGCAGCTTAGTGGAGCGCACTGAAGCTTTCTTT. It encodes CASSLVERTEAFF.

The J gene is TRBJ1-2, the V gene TRBV9, with TRBD1 matching over 10 bases. There are 19 residues in the CDR3. Germline CDR1 is SGDLS and CDR2 is YYNGEE. The V and J ends lost 0 bases and 4 bases, in that order; junction bases with no gene match: 15. CDR3 amino acids: CASSVARDRGPSPLYGYTF. The DNA for the CDR3 is TGTGCCAGCAGCGTAGCTCGAGACAGGGGGCCTTCTCCACTCTATGGCTACACCTTC.

The chain recombines TRBV30 with TRBJ2-3, with 7 nucleotides matching TRBD2. V was pared by 3 bases and J by 7 bases, with 16 bases of the junction left unmatched. This CDR3 is built from 16 residues. CDR1 and CDR2 (germline): GTSNPN, SVGIG (reference sequence). The CDR3 DNA reads as TGTGCCTGGAGAGGGGCGGGGGAGCCAGGGAGAAATACGCAGTATTTT. It yields the protein CAWRGAGEPGRNTQYF.

This chain links TRBV30 with TRBJ1-5; a weak D match, TRBD1 (6 bases). The V end lost 0 bases, the J end lost 11 bases, and 20 bases lay between the germline ends. The CDR3 is 15 amino acids. Per germline, CDR1 GTSNPN and CDR2 SVGIG (reference sequence). The CDR3 spells CAWSVKVPGARAQHF. CDR3 bases: TGTGCCTGGAGTGTAAAAGTGCCAGGGGCTCGGGCCCAGCATTTT.

The chain employs TRBV28 and TRBJ2-3, with 13 bases matching TRBD2. CDR3 length: 18 residues. V trimming: 7 bases; J trimming: 0 bases; junction bases outside the gene matches: 10. The germline CDR1 and CDR2 sequences are MDHEN and SYDVKM. CDR3: CASIPIGLAGDSTDTQYF. The CDR3 nucleotides read TGTGCCAGCATACCCATCGGACTAGCGGGAGACAGCACAGATACGCAGTATTTT.

The rearrangement uses TRBV18 and TRBJ2-1; no firm D call. The CDR3 runs 11 residues. From germline, CDR1 is KGHSH and CDR2 LQKENI. Trimming cost V 1 base and J 8 bases, with 3 bases left between them. CDR3 coding DNA: TGTGCCAGCTCACCACTCCATGAGCAGTTCTTC. The encoded protein is CASSPLHEQFF.

The V gene is TRBV19, the J gene TRBJ1-2; TRBD1 aligns across 7 bases. The germline gives CDR1 LNHDA, CDR2 SQIVND (reference sequence). The CDR3 spans 14 residues. The trim removed 6 bases at V and 0 bases at J, leaving 4 bases unmatched. CDR3 protein: CASRGTEANYGYTF. The DNA of the CDR3 is TGTGCCAGTAGGGGGACAGAAGCTAACTATGGCTACACCTTC.

The chain combines TRBV4-2 with TRBJ2-1; D call uncertain. The length of the CDR3 is 17 residues. Germline V CDR1 and CDR2: LGHNA, YNFKEQ. The germline V and J ends were trimmed by 4 bases and 0 bases, with 16 bases remaining between them. The CDR3 is CASSPRLASSSYNEQFF. The CDR3 DNA follows: TGTGCCAGCAGCCCCCGGCTGGCGTCGAGCTCCTACAATGAGCAGTTCTTC.

Turning to this clone: Relative to the germline gene, one junction end is altered; a read error may explain this. The chain uses TRBV7-9 and TRBJ2-5; 8 bases align to TRBD2. This CDR3 contains 14 residues. Germline V CDR1 and CDR2: SEHNR, FQNEAQ (reference sequence). CDR3 DNA: TGTGCCAGTAGCTTCACGGGAGGGGGAGAGACCCAGTACTTC. As protein: CASSFTGGGETQYF.

Remarks on this clone: This CDR3 is also generated by other DNA sequences in the sample. The rearrangement links TRBV10-3 to TRBJ2-7; D not certain. This CDR3 has 14 residues. Germline V gene lookup returns CDR1 ENHRY and CDR2 SYGVKD. Between the trimmed V and J ends, which lost 0 bases and 4 bases, there was a span of 10 bases. This CDR3 reads CAISESKGLYEQYF. CDR3 in DNA: TGTGCCATCAGTGAGTCTAAGGGATTGTACGAGCAGTACTTC.